The following is a T cell receptor beta chain sequence with its context. The data derive from a study of blood T cell repertoires in COVID-19. Study-wide context: T cells, B-cell-depleted T cells, or PBMCs supplied cDNA or gDNA.

Generated by immunoSEQ multiplex PCR, the TCRdb table keeps only in-frame clones and is missing some. Of about 360,000 clones listed, more than 85% are singletons. The CDR3 covers 13 residues. V lost 4 bases and J lost 3; bases outside the gene matches: 4. CDR1 and CDR2 (germline): SGHRS, YFSETQ. This receptor was taken from a human donor in a cohort sampled during active COVID-19. The chain recombines TRBV5-1 with TRBJ2-7; 7 nucleotides align to TRBD1. The sample consisted of peripheral blood. CDR3 in amino acids: CASSVGQSYEQYF. Here the CDR3 DNA reads TGCGCCAGCAGCGTGGGACAGAGCTACGAGCAGTACTTC.